This is a list of T cell receptor beta chains from one sample in a study of breast tumors, draining lymph nodes, adjacent tissues. MiXCR, run by TCRdb on the multiplex PCR reads, gives a single entry per CDR3 protein. Of some 250,000 distinct CDR3 sequences listed, less than 40% are singletons. The material sequenced was axillary lymph node tissue. Source of these receptors: a female donor with breast cancer. Some clones in this sample may be carry-over from other donors' samples. Each CDR3 is given with its conserved first and last residue. Fields, in order: J gene, clone size, V gene, D gene, CDR3 DNA, CDR3 protein. A D gene is named only where the DNA matches it firmly. Clone size is shown for a subset of rows, as once, few, many or a class of expanded clone.

TRBJ2-1 few TRBV4-1 - TGCGCCAGCAGCCAAGATCCGAACAGGGATGAGCAGTTCTTC CASSQDPNRDEQFF
TRBJ1-1 few TRBV2 - TGTGCCAGCACCCTTGGGGACCACACTGAAGCTTTCTTT CASTLGDHTEAFF
TRBJ2-1 many TRBV25-1 TRBD2 TGTGCCAGCAGTGCTCTAGCGGGGGGGCCCAGGGGGCAGTTCTTC CASSALAGGPRGQFF
TRBJ2-3 many TRBV7-3 - TGTGCCAGCAGCCAATCACACGGAGGGCCGAGGGGGGATACGCAGTATTTT CASSQSHGGPRGDTQYF
TRBJ2-5 - TRBV27 TRBD2 TGTGCCAGCAGTCCTCATAGGGCTAGCGGACAAGAGACCCAGTACTTC CASSPHRASGQETQYF
TRBJ1-2 many TRBV9 - TGTGCCAGCAGCGTAGGATTGGGGGGCAGCGGATCTAACTACACCTTC CASSVGLGGSGSNYTF
TRBJ1-4 many TRBV15 - TGTGCCACCAGCAGAGATCTACAGGGAGCATTTGAAAAACTGTTTTTT CATSRDLQGAFEKLFF
TRBJ2-4 many TRBV19 TRBD1 TGTGCCAGTAGTAGCCCGGGACAGTCAAACATTCAGTACTTC CASSSPGQSNIQYF
TRBJ1-5 many TRBV7-7 TRBD1 TGTGCTAGCAGCACCGGGACAGGGAGAGGCAATCAGCCCCAGCATTTT CASSTGTGRGNQPQHF
TRBJ1-5 - TRBV6-1 TRBD1 TGTGCCAGCAGTGATTTGACAGGGAGGGGTCAGCCCCAGCATTTT CASSDLTGRGQPQHF
TRBJ2-1 - TRBV5-1 - TGCGCCAGCAGCTGGGGCCTGGGGAATGACCAGTTCTTC CASSWGLGNDQFF
TRBJ2-2 many TRBV6-6 - TGTGCCAGCAGTTACGTATCTCGGGGGGAGCTGTTTTTT CASSYVSRGELFF
TRBJ1-2 many TRBV19 - TGTGCCAGTAGTACGCCGGGACATCTGTTGGGGGGCTACACCTTC CASSTPGHLLGGYTF
TRBJ1-5 many TRBV24-1 - TGTGCCCCCAAGGGTGAGAATCAGCCCCAGCATTTT CAPKGENQPQHF
TRBJ1-5 - TRBV6-2/TRBV6-3 - TGTGCCAGCACCATGCAGGGGCGCAGCAATCGGCCCCAGCATTTT CASTMQGRSNRPQHF
TRBJ2-1 many TRBV19 TRBD1 TGTGCCAGTAGTAGGCTAGGGACAGGGAGGAATGAGCAGTTCTTC CASSRLGTGRNEQFF
TRBJ2-1 - TRBV7-3 TRBD2 TGTGCCAGCAGACAGTTGACTAGCGGGAGGGCCGTCAATGAGCAGTTCTTC CASRQLTSGRAVNEQFF
TRBJ1-6 many TRBV3-1 TRBD1 TGTGCCAGCAGCCGACAGGGTTTTAATTCACCCCTCCACTTT CASSRQGFNSPLHF
TRBJ2-4 - TRBV14 - TGTGCCAGCAGCCAGACGACTTTAGCCAAAAACATTCAGTACTTC CASSQTTLAKNIQYF
TRBJ2-5 many TRBV20-1 - TGCAGTGCCCCCGGGAGAGAGACCCAGTACTTC CSAPGRETQYF
TRBJ2-5 many TRBV5-8 TRBD2 TGTGCCAGCAGCTTGGGGACTAGCGGGTACCAACAAGAGACCCAGTACTTC CASSLGTSGYQQETQYF
TRBJ2-3 few TRBV28 - TGTGCCAGCAGAAAGGGGGGAACAGATACGCAGTATTTT CASRKGGTDTQYF
TRBJ2-3 once TRBV12-3/TRBV12-4 - TGTGCCAGCAGTTCCACCGGGGTGATAGTGAGCACAGATACGCAGTATTTT CASSSTGVIVSTDTQYF
TRBJ2-1 - TRBV10-2 TRBD2 TGCGCCAGCAACCTAGCGGGGGCGGGGAATGAGCAGTTCTTC CASNLAGAGNEQFF
TRBJ1-5 many TRBV2 - TGTGCCAGCAGTCGCGTGACTCTTCGAGGAAATCAGCCCCAGCATTTT CASSRVTLRGNQPQHF
TRBJ1-1 few TRBV19 - TGTGCCAGTAGTAGAACCGGGACGGAGAACACTGAAGCTTTCTTT CASSRTGTENTEAFF
TRBJ1-6 - TRBV5-1 TRBD1 TGCGCCAGCAGCAGAACAGGGGCTTCACCCCTCCACTTT CASSRTGASPLHF
TRBJ1-5 - TRBV6-1 - TGTGCCAGCAGTGAAGGCGGTTACAATCAGCCCCAGCATTTT CASSEGGYNQPQHF
TRBJ2-1 - TRBV18 TRBD2 TGTGCCAGCTCCCCAAGGGTGCTAGCGGGATACTCCTACAATGAGCAGTTCTTC CASSPRVLAGYSYNEQFF
TRBJ2-7 - TRBV20-1 TRBD2 TGCAGTGCTAGAGGTGGTCCTAGCGGGGTTTCGTCCTACGAGCAGTACTTC CSARGGPSGVSSYEQYF
TRBJ2-1 many TRBV24-1 - TGTGCCACCAGTGATAGCCAGTACAATGAGCAGTTCTTC CATSDSQYNEQFF
TRBJ2-1 many TRBV6-6 - TGTGCCAGCAGTCTAGCTGTCAGCTCCTACAATGAGCAGTTCTTC CASSLAVSSYNEQFF
TRBJ2-2 few TRBV12-3/TRBV12-4 TRBD2 TGTGCCAGCAGTCACTCGGGGATACTAGCGATCGGGGAGCTGTTTTTT CASSHSGILAIGELFF
TRBJ2-1 many TRBV29-1 - TGCAGCTTCTTCCAGGGCAATGAGCAGTTCTTC CSFFQGNEQFF
TRBJ2-1 - TRBV20-1 TRBD2 TGCAGTGCTCTAGCCCCTAGCGGACTATACAATGAGCAGTTCTTC CSALAPSGLYNEQFF
TRBJ2-1 - TRBV11-2 - TGTGCCAGCAGCTTCTCCGGGACCCATGTTGACGGTGAGCAGTTCTTC CASSFSGTHVDGEQFF
TRBJ2-7 many TRBV2 - TGTGCCAGCAGTGAATGGGAGACTTTGGGGTACGAGCAGTACTTC CASSEWETLGYEQYF
TRBJ1-2 - TRBV12-3/TRBV12-4 TRBD1 TGTGCCAGCAGTTTCACGGGGACAGGGGGCAACTATGGCTACACCTTC CASSFTGTGGNYGYTF
TRBJ2-4 - TRBV6-2/TRBV6-3 TRBD2 TGTGCCACCCAAGACGCCGGGACTAAGAACATTCAGTACTTC CATQDAGTKNIQYF
TRBJ2-2 many TRBV24-1 - TGTGCCACCAGTGGGTTCCTACCGAACACCGGGGAGCTGTTTTTT CATSGFLPNTGELFF
TRBJ2-3 - TRBV29-1 TRBD2 TGCAGCGTTGAAGGGGTCGAGCGGGGGGGCACAGATACGCAGTATTTT CSVEGVERGGTDTQYF
TRBJ2-2 once TRBV25-1 - TGTGCTAGAGATCGCCAGGGGAGCACCGGGGAGCTGTTTTTT CARDRQGSTGELFF
TRBJ1-1 - TRBV11-3 TRBD1 TGTGCCAGCGGACGGACAGGGACTGAAGCTTTCTTT CASGRTGTEAFF
TRBJ2-3 many TRBV6-5 - TGTGCCAGCAGACTCGGACTGAGGACCACAGATACGCAGTATTTT CASRLGLRTTDTQYF
TRBJ1-5 few TRBV28 - TGTGCCAGCAGCCCCTCGGACCTCCACAATCAGCCCCAGCATTTT CASSPSDLHNQPQHF
TRBJ1-3 few TRBV30 TRBD1 TGTGCCTGGGGGAGGACAGGGAGATTGTGGGCCGGAAACACCATATATTTT CAWGRTGRLWAGNTIYF
TRBJ2-1 many TRBV4-2 - TGTGCCAGCAGCCAAGATTTCGGGAGCTCCTACAATGAGCAGTTCTTC CASSQDFGSSYNEQFF
TRBJ1-2 many TRBV20-1 TRBD1 TGCAGTGCTAGTCGCCCAGACAGGGGAACCCCTGGCTACACCTTC CSASRPDRGTPGYTF
TRBJ2-7 - TRBV6-1 - TGTGCCAGCAGTCAAATGACGGCCTACGAGCAGTACTTC CASSQMTAYEQYF
TRBJ2-3 - TRBV10-3 TRBD2 TGTGCCATCAGTGCCACTAGCGTCACAGATACGCAGTATTTT CAISATSVTDTQYF
TRBJ2-3 many TRBV29-1 TRBD1 TGCAGCGTTGACCAGGGGGTTGGAGATACGCAGTATTTT CSVDQGVGDTQYF
TRBJ2-7 - TRBV24-1 TRBD1 TGTGCCACCAGTGCTAGTACCGGGACAGGGTCTAACGAGCAGTACTTC CATSASTGTGSNEQYF
TRBJ1-5 many TRBV5-1 - TGCGCCAGCAGCTTGGATGTTGGGCAGCCCCAGCATTTT CASSLDVGQPQHF
TRBJ2-7 many TRBV20-1 - TGCAGTGCTACCCTCTCTAGCTCCTACGAGCAGTACTTC CSATLSSSYEQYF
TRBJ2-6 once TRBV6-5 - TGTGCCAGCAGTTACCCTACAGGGGCCAACGTCCTGACTTTC CASSYPTGANVLTF